This T cell receptor beta chain is drawn from a study of T cells expressing NK-cell markers. About the study: From sorted CD3+CD56+NKG2C+, CD3+CD56+NKG2C- and CD3+CD56-NKG2C+ T cells came the TCR beta repertoires. Study findings and constraints: For four donors, these clonotypes were likewise the leading ones in the CD3+CD56-NKG2C+ fraction.

In generating TCR beta cDNA, 5'RACE template switching with UMIs was used. After re-calling the 5' RACE reads, TCRdb lists one entry per CDR3 protein, DNA absent. This repertoire comprises about 550,000 distinct CDR3 sequences; its ten largest clones make up around 3.3%. About this clonotype itself: Its antigen is undetermined.

Per the germline V gene, CDR1 is SEHNR and CDR2 is FQNEAQ (reference sequence). The CDR3 is made up of 15 amino acids. Sequencing input: blood T cells: a sorted CD56 or NKG2C T cell subset, CD4+ or CD8+ T cells, or bulk PBMC T cells (not recorded which). The sequence came from a man between 18 and 35 years old in good health. This chain joins TRBV7-9 and TRBJ2-5; TCRdb's assignment of TRBD1 cannot be checked, as there is no DNA. CDR3 protein: CASSSADRKWETQYF.